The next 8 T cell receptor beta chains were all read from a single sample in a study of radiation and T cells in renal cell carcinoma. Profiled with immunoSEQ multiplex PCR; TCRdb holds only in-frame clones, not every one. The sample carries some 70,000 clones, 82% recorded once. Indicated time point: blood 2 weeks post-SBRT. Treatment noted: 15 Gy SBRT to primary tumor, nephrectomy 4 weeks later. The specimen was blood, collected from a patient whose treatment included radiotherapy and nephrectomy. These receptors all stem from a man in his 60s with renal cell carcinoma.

In DNA form, the CDR3 reads TGTGCCAGCAGGAGGGGGGGTCCCACCCGCGGAGATACGCAGTATTTT. This sequence encodes CASRRGGPTRGDTQYF. The chain links TRBV27 to TRBJ2-3; D might be TRBD2 (7 bases). Germline CDR1 is MNHEY and CDR2 is SMNVEV (reference sequence). Trimming pared 6 bases from V and 5 bases from J, leaving 21 bases between. The CDR3 runs to 16 residues.

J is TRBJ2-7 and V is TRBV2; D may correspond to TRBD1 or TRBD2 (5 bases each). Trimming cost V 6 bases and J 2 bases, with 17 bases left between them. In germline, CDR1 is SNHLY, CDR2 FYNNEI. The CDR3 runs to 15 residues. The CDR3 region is CASRQGAALAYEQYF. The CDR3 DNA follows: TGTGCCAGCAGGCAGGGAGCGGCTTTGGCCTACGAGCAGTACTTC.

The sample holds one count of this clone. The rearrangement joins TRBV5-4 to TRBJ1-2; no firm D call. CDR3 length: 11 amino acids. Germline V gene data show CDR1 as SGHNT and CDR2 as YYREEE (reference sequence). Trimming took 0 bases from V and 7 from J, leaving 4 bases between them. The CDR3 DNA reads TGTGCCAGCAGCTTGGGTTTTGGCTACACCTTC. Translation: CASSLGFGYTF.

The CDR3 region is CASSAGGWSSYEQYF. The CDR3 region has the DNA TGCGCCAGCAGCGCGGGGGGCTGGAGCTCCTACGAGCAGTACTTC. J is TRBJ2-7 and V is TRBV5-1; TRBD2 matches 8 bases. V shed 4 bases and J 0 bases; nucleotides not matched to a gene: 6. The CDR3 length is 15 residues. Germline V gives CDR1 SGHRS, CDR2 YFSETQ.

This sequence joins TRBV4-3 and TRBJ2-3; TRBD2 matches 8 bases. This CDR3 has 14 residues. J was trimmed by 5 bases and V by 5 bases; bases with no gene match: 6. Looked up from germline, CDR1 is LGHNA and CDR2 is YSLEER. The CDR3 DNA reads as TGCGCCAGCAGCTCCTCCGGGACTAGAGATACGCAGTATTTT. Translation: CASSSSGTRDTQYF.

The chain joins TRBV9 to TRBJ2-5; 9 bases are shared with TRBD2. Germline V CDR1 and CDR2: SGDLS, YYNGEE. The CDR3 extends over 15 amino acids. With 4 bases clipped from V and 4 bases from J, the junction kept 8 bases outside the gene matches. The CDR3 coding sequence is TGTGCCAGCAGCACCCCTCAAGCGGGAGGAGAGACCCAGTACTTC. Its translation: CASSTPQAGGETQYF.

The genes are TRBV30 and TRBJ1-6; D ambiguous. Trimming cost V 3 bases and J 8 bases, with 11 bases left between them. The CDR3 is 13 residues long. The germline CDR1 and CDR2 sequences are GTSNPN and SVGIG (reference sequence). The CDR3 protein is CAWRVLSDSPLHF. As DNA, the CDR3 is TGTGCCTGGAGGGTTTTATCAGATTCACCCCTCCACTTT.

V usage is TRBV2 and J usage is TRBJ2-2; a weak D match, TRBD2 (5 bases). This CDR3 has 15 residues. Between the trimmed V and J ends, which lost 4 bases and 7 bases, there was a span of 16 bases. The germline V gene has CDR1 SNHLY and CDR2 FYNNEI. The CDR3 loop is CASSAAGPKVGELFF. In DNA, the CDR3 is TGTGCCAGCAGTGCCGCGGGCCCCAAGGTCGGGGAGCTGTTTTTT.